A single T cell receptor beta chain is shown here with its context. Measured with immunoSEQ multiplex PCR; TCRdb has only the in-frame clones, and not every one. The sample records some 30,000 clones, around nine tenths being singletons. The data derive from a study of T cells in tuberculosis. On the study more broadly: This South African cohort compared adolescents with or without latent tuberculosis against adults with active tuberculosis.

Time point reported: new active TB diagnosis, blood taken before or within 7 days of starting treatment. HIV-seronegative South African adults aged 18 years or older had newly diagnosed active tuberculosis. Material: PBMCs, obtained at tuberculosis diagnosis. This TCR was sampled from an adult with tuberculosis.

Here the CDR3 DNA reads TGTGCCAGCAGTGCCCAACCTACGGAGGCGGGGGAAAAACTGTTTTTT. Amino acids: CASSAQPTEAGEKLFF. The rearrangement uses TRBV2 and TRBJ1-4; no definite D call. Trimming left V 4 bases short and J 8 bases short, with 20 bases between. CDR3 size: 16 residues. Per germline, CDR1 SNHLY and CDR2 FYNNEI. The variable domain in full, completed from reference TRBV2 and TRBJ1-4, reads EPEVTQTPSHQVTQMGQEVILRCVPISNHLYFYWYRQILGQKVEFLVSFYNNEISEKSEIFDDQFSVERPDGSNFTLKIRSTKLEDSAMYFCASSAQPTEAGEKLFFGSGTQLSVL.